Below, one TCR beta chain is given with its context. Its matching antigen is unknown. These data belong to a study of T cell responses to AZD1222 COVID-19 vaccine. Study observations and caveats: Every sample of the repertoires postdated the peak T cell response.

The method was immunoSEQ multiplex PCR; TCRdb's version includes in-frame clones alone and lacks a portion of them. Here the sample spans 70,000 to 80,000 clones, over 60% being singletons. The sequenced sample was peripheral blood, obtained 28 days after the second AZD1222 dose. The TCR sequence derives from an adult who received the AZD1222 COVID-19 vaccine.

The CDR3 sequence is CASSSPGQANTEAFF. Here the CDR3 DNA reads TGTGCCAGTAGCTCCCCTGGACAGGCGAACACTGAAGCTTTCTTT. The V and J genes are TRBV19 and TRBJ1-1; 7 bases map to TRBD1. The CDR3 is 15 residues long. The ends lost 6 bases at V and 1 base at J; junction bases unmatched: 8. The V gene's germline CDR1 is LNHDA and CDR2 SQIVND (reference sequence).